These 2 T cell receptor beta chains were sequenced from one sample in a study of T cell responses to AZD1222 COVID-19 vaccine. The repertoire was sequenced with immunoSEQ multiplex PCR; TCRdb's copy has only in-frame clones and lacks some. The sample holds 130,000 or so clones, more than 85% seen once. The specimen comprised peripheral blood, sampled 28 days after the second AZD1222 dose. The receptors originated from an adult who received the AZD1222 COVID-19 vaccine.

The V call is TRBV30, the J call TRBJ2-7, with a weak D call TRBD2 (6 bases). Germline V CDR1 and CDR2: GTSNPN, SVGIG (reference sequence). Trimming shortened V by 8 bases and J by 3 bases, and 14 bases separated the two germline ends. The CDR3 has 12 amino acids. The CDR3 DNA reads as TGTGCCCGGAAATTGGGGGGCTACGAGCAGTACTTC. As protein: CARKLGGYEQYF.

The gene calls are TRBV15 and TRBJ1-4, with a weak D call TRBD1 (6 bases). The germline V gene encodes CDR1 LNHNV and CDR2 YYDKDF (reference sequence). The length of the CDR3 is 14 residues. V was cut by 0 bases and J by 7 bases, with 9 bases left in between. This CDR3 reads CATSRDLQGEKLFF. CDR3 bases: TGTGCCACCAGCAGAGATCTACAGGGTGAAAAACTGTTTTTT.